The present T cell receptor (beta chain) was sequenced within a study of blood T cells in healthy people across ages (dated by TCRdb to between 2015 and 2016). Turning to the overall study: In model experiments, roughly one uniquely barcoded TCR beta cDNA molecule per two T cells was captured by template switching. The study measured age-related changes in TCR beta repertoire diversity using deep sequencing normalized with unique cDNA molecular identifiers. The donors were divided into four age groups: young (average about 16 years), middle-aged (about 40), aged (about 56) and long-lived (roughly 86). To avoid experimental bias, donors of different ages were distributed randomly across sequencing lanes. The study analyzed two additional independent replicas of 1 million unique cDNA reads from the same blood draw for two donors, one aged 18 to 30 and one aged 80 or older. Overall study results and their limits: Conclusive comparison of naive and antigen-experienced compartments was prevented by the profiling of bulk unsorted PBMCs. There was a strong correlation between observed TCR beta diversity and the percentage of naive T cells measured by flow cytometry. As age increased, observed TCR beta diversity per million T cells dropped in a roughly linear way, and a significant reduction was already evident by age roughly 36. Compared with the aged group, the long-lived group had more naive CD4+ T cells, fewer expanded clones and increased TCR diversity, suggesting age selection. Estimates of total diversity based on one million sequenced T cells were considered lower bounds and underestimates. Because the CMV infection status of the donors was unknown, age-related changes in expanded clonotypes may potentially have been confounded.

V loses 3 bases of germline sequence and J loses 5 bases, and the interval between the two ends is 14 bases. The CDR3 sequence holds 15 residues, the cysteine and phenylalanine included. Of all the DNA, just the CDR3 is kept, 45 bases in frame from base 1. CDR1 SGDLS and CDR2 YYNGEE are derived from the germline V gene. The 39 donors, aged about 6 to 95 years, were systemically healthy Caucasian individuals from Russia. Each donor gave about 9.2 milliliters of peripheral blood, drawn into EDTA-treated Vacutainer tubes. Ficoll-Paque density-gradient centrifugation was used to isolate PBMCs, with at least 6 million per sample. Total RNA was extracted from PBMCs with Trizol reagent, with at least 6 micrograms obtained per sample. Naive CD45RAhigh/CD27high T cell percentages were measured by flow cytometry on a PBMC aliquot from every donor. Preparation of the library involved 5' RACE. Sequencing took place on an Illumina HiSeq 2500. The second PCR ran for roughly 7 to 11 cycles and used a J-beta primer mix along with a sample-barcoded 5' primer. A template-switch 5' adaptor carrying 12 random nucleotides introduced a unique molecular identifier onto each TCR beta cDNA molecule. At least 2.5 million CDR3-containing paired-end reads were obtained from each sample. First-strand cDNA synthesis was performed from all RNA using the Mint cDNA synthesis kit, with priming by a TRBC-specific oligonucleotide. All cDNA was treated with uracil-DNA glycosylase and then went through a first 18-cycle PCR with the universal primers M1SS and BC2_uni_R. The authors processed their data as follows. For normalization, 1 million high-quality reads, each with a distinct molecular identifier, were randomly selected from each sample. Reads sharing molecular identifiers were discarded rather than binned into consensus sequences. MiTCR, set to a Q25 quality threshold and the strictest error-elimination algorithm, was used for CDR3 identification, clonotype clustering and error correction. A nonparametric unseen species model with Euler transformation was used to estimate lower-bound total TCR beta diversity. TCRdb handled the public reads itself, with Q25 trimming in fastp and clone calling in MiXCR, and kept productive beta chains. CDR3 protein duplicates are merged, each entry listing the most common genes and DNA. The authors' filters were not applied to this entry. The sample yields hundreds of thousands of distinct CDR3 sequences; 44% were counted once. The biggest ten clones account for about 21% of the sample.

As concerns this clonotype: It lacks a known antigen. No qualities accompany the bases; no much larger clone lies one base away.

The rearranged chain carries TRBV9 and TRBJ2-2; the D call is possibly TRBD1 or TRBD2, each sharing 5 bases. Sequencing was done on a sample of blood. This sequence originates from a man in his fifties or sixties in good health. The CDR3 is CASSGTGTITGELFF. The nucleotides are TGTGCCAGCAGCGGAACCGGGACGATAACCGGGGAGCTGTTTTTT.